A selection of T cell receptor beta chains follows, all from one sample in a study of response to subunit inactivated influenza vaccine. Using its own MiXCR run on the RT-PCR reads, TCRdb lists one record per CDR3 protein. The repertoire consists of fewer than 700,000 distinct CDR3 sequences, with 10% to 15% occurring once and the leading ten covering less than 15%. Sequencing was performed on PBMCs from blood, taken about 40 days after vaccination. These TCRs come from a man aged 50 to 60 who received an inactivated influenza vaccine. The CDR3 runs from the conserved cysteine through the conserved F or W. Fields, in order: J gene, clone size, D gene, V gene, CDR3 DNA, CDR3 protein. D genes are given only for firm matches. Some rows have no size entry. The others give once, few or many, or a class for an expanded clone.

J gene: TRBJ2-7; clone size: many; D gene: TRBD1; V gene: TRBV4-1; CDR3 DNA: TGCGCCAGCAGCCTTCAGGACAGGTCCCACGAGCAGTACTTC; CDR3 protein: CASSLQDRSHEQYF
J gene: TRBJ1-5; clone size: many; D gene: -; V gene: TRBV12-3/TRBV12-4; CDR3 DNA: TGTGCCAGCAGTTTAGCTCGACAGCCCCAGCATTTT; CDR3 protein: CASSLARQPQHF
J gene: TRBJ2-7; clone size: many; D gene: -; V gene: TRBV7-9; CDR3 DNA: TGTGCCAGCAGCATGGGCAGCGGCCACGAGCAGTACTTC; CDR3 protein: CASSMGSGHEQYF
J gene: TRBJ2-7; clone size: -; D gene: TRBD2; V gene: TRBV18; CDR3 DNA: TGTGCCAGCTCACCGGTACGGGGGGAGGGCGAGCAGTACTTC; CDR3 protein: CASSPVRGEGEQYF
J gene: TRBJ2-2; clone size: -; D gene: -; V gene: TRBV12-3/TRBV12-4; CDR3 DNA: TGTGCCTTCTGTTTAGCGCTAAGCTGGCTCGCGAACACCGGGGAGCTGTTTTTT; CDR3 protein: CAFCLALSWLANTGELFF
J gene: TRBJ2-7; clone size: -; D gene: TRBD2; V gene: TRBV2; CDR3 DNA: TGTGCCAGCAGCGGACTAGCGGGCCGCTACGAGCAGTACTTC; CDR3 protein: CASSGLAGRYEQYF
J gene: TRBJ2-3; clone size: few; D gene: TRBD2; V gene: TRBV29-1; CDR3 DNA: TGCAGCGTTGAAGATGTTGAGCGGGGGGGCCGTACAGATACGCAGTATTTT; CDR3 protein: CSVEDVERGGRTDTQYF
J gene: TRBJ2-7; clone size: -; D gene: -; V gene: TRBV5-1; CDR3 DNA: TGCGCCAGCAGCCCCATGACCCCGACCTACGAGCAGTACTTC; CDR3 protein: CASSPMTPTYEQYF
J gene: TRBJ2-7; clone size: many; D gene: -; V gene: TRBV9; CDR3 DNA: TGTGCCAGCAGCGCGATCCACGTCCCGGGGCTTCTTTCGAACGAGCAGTACTTC; CDR3 protein: CASSAIHVPGLLSNEQYF
J gene: TRBJ1-3; clone size: few; D gene: -; V gene: TRBV21-1; CDR3 DNA: TGTGCCAGCAGCAAACTCCGTGCAGCCGAGCCTGGAAACACCATATATTTT; CDR3 protein: CASSKLRAAEPGNTIYF
J gene: TRBJ2-7; clone size: few; D gene: -; V gene: TRBV7-9; CDR3 DNA: TGTGCCAGCAGCTTCAGTAGAAGGGGAAGCGAGCAGTACTTC; CDR3 protein: CASSFSRRGSEQYF
J gene: TRBJ2-7; clone size: -; D gene: TRBD2; V gene: TRBV7-2; CDR3 DNA: TGTGCCAGCAGCTTAGTCGGACTAGCGACATACGAGCAGTACTTC; CDR3 protein: CASSLVGLATYEQYF
J gene: TRBJ2-7; clone size: many; D gene: TRBD2; V gene: TRBV12-3/TRBV12-4; CDR3 DNA: TGTGCCAGCAGTCCTATTAGGACTAGCGGGGGAAAGGAGCAGTACTTC; CDR3 protein: CASSPIRTSGGKEQYF
J gene: TRBJ2-3; clone size: many; D gene: -; V gene: TRBV4-1; CDR3 DNA: TGCGCCAGCAGCCAAGTTATTGGCACAGATACGCAGTATTTT; CDR3 protein: CASSQVIGTDTQYF
J gene: TRBJ2-5; clone size: many; D gene: -; V gene: TRBV29-1; CDR3 DNA: TGCAGCGTTGAAGAAGGTCCGGTAGGGACCCAGTACTTC; CDR3 protein: CSVEEGPVGTQYF